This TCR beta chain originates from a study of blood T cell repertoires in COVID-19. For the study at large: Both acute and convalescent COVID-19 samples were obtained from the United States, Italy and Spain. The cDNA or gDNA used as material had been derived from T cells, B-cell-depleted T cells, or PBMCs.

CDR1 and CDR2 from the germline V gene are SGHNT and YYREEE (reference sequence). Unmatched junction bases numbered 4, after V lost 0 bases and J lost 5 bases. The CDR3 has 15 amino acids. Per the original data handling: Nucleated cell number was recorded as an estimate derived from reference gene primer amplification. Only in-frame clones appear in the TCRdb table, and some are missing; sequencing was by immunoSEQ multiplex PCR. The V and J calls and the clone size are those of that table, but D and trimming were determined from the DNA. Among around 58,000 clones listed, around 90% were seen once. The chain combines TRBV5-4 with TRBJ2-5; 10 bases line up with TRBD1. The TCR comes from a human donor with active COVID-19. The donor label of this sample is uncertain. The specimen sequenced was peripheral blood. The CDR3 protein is CASSLGDRGAETQYF. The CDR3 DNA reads TGTGCCAGCAGCTTGGGGGACAGGGGCGCGGAGACCCAGTACTTC.